The 27 T cell receptor beta chains presented below share a single source sample, sequenced in a study of technical replicates of blood from a few donors. The data were produced by immunoSEQ multiplex PCR, yet TCRdb's version contains in-frame clones alone and is incomplete. The table includes some 70,000 clones, 95% to 97% detected once. Sample: T cells isolated from PBMCs. Source of these receptors: a human donor in good health.

The V and J genes are TRBV9 and TRBJ2-3; TRBD2 matches at 10 bases. This CDR3 has 14 residues. CDR1 SGDLS and CDR2 YYNGEE come from the germline V gene. The V gene end was trimmed by 4 bases and the J gene end by 5 bases; junction bases not matched to a gene: 4. Written as DNA, the CDR3 is TGTGCCAGCAGCCGAAGCGGGAGGGAAGATACGCAGTATTTT. Amino acids: CASSRSGREDTQYF. Looking up the rest from reference TRBV9 and TRBJ2-3 gives the full variable domain: DSGVTQTPKHLITATGQRVTLRCSPRSGDLSVYWYQQSLDQGLQFLIQYYNGEERAKGNILERFSAQQFPDLHSELNLSSLELGDSALYFCASSRSGREDTQYFGPGTRLTVL.

The V and J genes are TRBV29-1 and TRBJ2-7; D unresolved. CDR3 size: 11 residues. The germline gives CDR1 SQVTM, CDR2 ANQGSEA. V lost 4 bases and J 6 bases, leaving 10 bases between the germline ends. The CDR3 loop is CSVASESEQYF. The CDR3 nucleotides are TGCAGCGTTGCCTCGGAGAGCGAGCAGTACTTC.

The chain combines TRBV12-5 with TRBJ1-2, with 8 nucleotides matching TRBD1. After removal of 5 bases from V and 6 bases from J, the junction contained 2 bases not matched to a gene. CDR1 is LGHNT, CDR2 FRNRAP, per germline. The CDR3 sequence is 12 residues long. CDR3 DNA: TGTGCTAGTGGTCCACAGGGGGATGGCTACACCTTC. Amino acids: CASGPQGDGYTF.

J is TRBJ2-7 and V is TRBV30, with D possibly being TRBD1 (5 bases). Deletions cut 7 bases from V and 5 bases from J, with 12 bases between. Per germline, CDR1 GTSNPN and CDR2 SVGIG (reference sequence). The CDR3 spans 11 residues. In DNA form, the CDR3 reads TGTGCCTCCCGACAGACCGACGAGCAGTACTTC. This codes for CASRQTDEQYF. The full variable domain, its missing parts supplied by reference TRBV30 and TRBJ2-7, is SQTIHQWPATLVQPVGSPLSLECTVEGTSNPNLYWYRQAAGRGLQLLFYSVGIGQISSEVPQNLSASRPQDRQFILSSKKLLLSDSGFYLCASRQTDEQYFGPGTRLTVT.

The chain combines TRBV30 with TRBJ1-5, with D unresolved. CDR1 is GTSNPN, CDR2 SVGIG, per germline (reference sequence). Trimming stripped 0 bases from V and 8 bases from J, with 14 bases between. This CDR3 contains 14 residues. CDR3: CAWSVWPGSKPQHF. CDR3 sequence (DNA): TGTGCCTGGAGTGTTTGGCCGGGGAGCAAGCCCCAGCATTTT. Full variable domain (missing parts from reference TRBV30 and TRBJ1-5): SQTIHQWPATLVQPVGSPLSLECTVEGTSNPNLYWYRQAAGRGLQLLFYSVGIGQISSEVPQNLSASRPQDRQFILSSKKLLLSDSGFYLCAWSVWPGSKPQHFGDGTRLSIL.

J is TRBJ2-1 and V is TRBV9, with 9 bases fitting TRBD2. The CDR3 is 15 amino acids. Germline CDR1 reads SGDLS; CDR2 reads YYNGEE. The V gene end was trimmed by 4 bases and the J gene end by 0 bases; junction bases not matched to a gene: 2. CDR3 DNA: TGTGCCAGCAGCTTTAGCGGGAGCTCCTACAATGAGCAGTTCTTC. It is translated as CASSFSGSSYNEQFF. The full variable domain, in which reference TRBV9 and TRBJ2-1 provide the parts outside the CDR3, is DSGVTQTPKHLITATGQRVTLRCSPRSGDLSVYWYQQSLDQGLQFLIQYYNGEERAKGNILERFSAQQFPDLHSELNLSSLELGDSALYFCASSFSGSSYNEQFFGPGTRLTVL.

The chain recombines TRBV30 with TRBJ2-7; 13 positions agree with TRBD2. Per the germline V gene, CDR1 is GTSNPN and CDR2 is SVGIG (reference sequence). J was trimmed by 3 bases and V by 3 bases; bases with no gene match: 11. The CDR3 spans 17 residues. CDR3 sequence (DNA): TGTGCCTGGAGGGCCCCAAGGACTAGCGGGAGTTACTACGAGCAGTACTTC. This sequence encodes CAWRAPRTSGSYYEQYF. Variable domain in full (rest from reference TRBV30 and TRBJ2-7): SQTIHQWPATLVQPVGSPLSLECTVEGTSNPNLYWYRQAAGRGLQLLFYSVGIGQISSEVPQNLSASRPQDRQFILSSKKLLLSDSGFYLCAWRAPRTSGSYYEQYFGPGTRLTVT.

This clone was picked up one time. This sequence joins TRBV29-1 and TRBJ2-5, with D perhaps matching TRBD2 (5 bases). V lost 4 bases and J lost 4, with 16 bases in between. The CDR3 is 14 amino acids. Looked up from germline, CDR1 is SQVTM and CDR2 is ANQGSEA. The CDR3 DNA sequence: TGCAGCGTTGCCGCGGGTGGGGTCTCAGAGACCCAGTACTTC. Its translation: CSVAAGGVSETQYF.

This chain uses TRBV9 with TRBJ1-1; tentative D call: TRBD1 (5 bases). The germline V gene has CDR1 SGDLS and CDR2 YYNGEE. Trimming stripped 2 bases from V and 0 bases from J, with 8 bases between. The CDR3 sequence is 14 residues long. The CDR3: CASSVGHMNTEAFF. The DNA of the CDR3 is TGTGCCAGCAGCGTTGGACATATGAACACTGAAGCTTTCTTT.

The rearrangement links TRBV6-5 to TRBJ2-7; 9 positions agree with TRBD2. CDR1 is MNHEY and CDR2 is SVGAGI in the germline V gene. The junction had 5 bases not matched to a gene; V was cut back by 2 bases and J by 3 bases. The CDR3 is 15 amino acids. CDR3 coding DNA: TGTGCCAGCAGTTACATAACTAGCGGGCGCTACGAGCAGTACTTC. This sequence encodes CASSYITSGRYEQYF.

The chain recombines TRBV14 with TRBJ2-7, with D hard to call. Trimming took 1 base from V and 7 from J, leaving 11 bases between them. Germline CDR1 reads SGHDN; CDR2 reads FVKESK. There are 13 residues in the CDR3. The CDR3 DNA reads TGTGCCAGCAGCCAAGTGGCCCCTAGGGAGCAGTACTTC. Residues: CASSQVAPREQYF.

The chain combines TRBV5-6 with TRBJ1-2; the match to TRBD1 covers 11 bases. Per germline, CDR1 SGHDT and CDR2 YYEEEE. V trimming: 0 bases; J trimming: 8 bases; junction bases outside the gene matches: 9. The CDR3 is 16 residues long. The CDR3 DNA is TGTGCCAGCAGCTTGGCTGCCGGACAGGGGGCCGGAGGCTACACCTTC. This sequence encodes CASSLAAGQGAGGYTF.

The V and J genes are TRBV13 and TRBJ2-1, with 7 bases matching TRBD2. The CDR3 extends over 14 amino acids. V was clipped by 2 bases and J by 4 bases; unmatched bases: 2. Germline V lookup: CDR1 PRHDT, CDR2 FYEKMQ (reference sequence). CDR3 residues: CASSLSGGYNEQFF. CDR3 DNA: TGTGCCAGCAGCTTATCCGGGGGGTACAATGAGCAGTTCTTC. Based on the CDR3 plus reference TRBV13 and TRBJ2-1, the full variable domain is AAGVIQSPRHLIKEKRETATLKCYPIPRHDTVYWYQQGPGQDPQFLISFYEKMQSDKGSIPDRFSAQQFSDYHSELNMSSLELGDSALYFCASSLSGGYNEQFFGPGTRLTVL.

This clone was detected only once. This chain uses TRBV7-9 with TRBJ2-1; TRBD2 might be the D (5 bases). The V end was cut by 5 bases, the J end by 0 bases, with 11 bases between. The CDR3 is made up of 15 amino acids. Germline values: CDR1 SEHNR, CDR2 FQNEAQ (reference sequence). The CDR3 is CASSGGSGSYNEQFF. The CDR3 bases are TGTGCCAGCAGCGGTGGGAGCGGCTCCTACAATGAGCAGTTCTTC.

V usage is TRBV4-3 and J usage is TRBJ2-1, with TRBD2 identical over 14 bases. The V gene end was trimmed by 2 bases and the J gene end by 9 bases; junction bases not matched to a gene: 6. The germline CDR1 and CDR2 sequences are LGHNA and YSLEER. The CDR3 sequence is 16 residues long. In DNA form, the CDR3 reads TGCGCCAGCAGCCAAACGGGACTAGCGGGAGTGGGTGAGCAGTTCTTC. Translation: CASSQTGLAGVGEQFF.

The V gene is TRBV7-8, the J gene TRBJ2-7; D gene uncertain. Germline V CDR1 and CDR2: SGHVS, FQNEAQ. V was trimmed by 1 base and J by 4 bases, leaving 11 bases between them. This CDR3 region has 14 residues. In DNA, the CDR3 is TGTGCCAGCAGCTTAGTACATCTTTATTACGAGCAGTACTTC. Translating it yields CASSLVHLYYEQYF.

V usage is TRBV5-1 and J usage is TRBJ2-7; D gene ambiguous. The CDR3 is 13 residues long. Germline CDR1 reads SGHRS; CDR2 reads YFSETQ. Trimming shortened V by 6 bases and J by 2 bases, and 12 bases separated the two germline ends. DNA for the CDR3: TGCGCCAGCAACCCGAGCCCACCCTACGAGCAGTACTTC. Encoded protein: CASNPSPPYEQYF.

This chain connects TRBV2 to TRBJ1-2; D not certain. Trimming cost V 3 bases and J 2 bases, with 16 bases left between them. The CDR3 spans 16 residues. CDR1 SNHLY and CDR2 FYNNEI come from the germline V gene. The CDR3 DNA is TGTGCCAGCAGTGACTCCCCCACGGCGGCAAACTATGGCTACACCTTC. Translation: CASSDSPTAANYGYTF.

V and J are TRBV4-3 and TRBJ2-7; TRBD2 matches 9 bases. Looked up from germline, CDR1 is LGHNA and CDR2 is YSLEER. This CDR3 spans 18 amino acids. V lost 3 bases to trimming and J lost 3 bases; unmatched junction nucleotides: 15. The CDR3 sequence is CASSQQPSGTSSSYEQYF. DNA for the CDR3: TGCGCCAGCAGCCAGCAACCCTCCGGGACTAGCAGTAGCTACGAGCAGTACTTC.

This clone appeared a single time. The J gene is TRBJ2-1, the V gene TRBV7-3, with 14 bases fitting TRBD2. CDR1 SGHTA and CDR2 FQGTGA come from the germline V gene. This CDR3 has 16 amino acids. The V gene end was trimmed by 2 bases and the J gene end by 7 bases; junction bases not matched to a gene: 4. The CDR3 is CASSLVGTSGSNEQFF. CDR3 DNA: TGTGCCAGCAGCTTAGTCGGGACTAGCGGGAGTAATGAGCAGTTCTTC.

The J gene is TRBJ1-1, the V gene TRBV18; 12 bases are a match to TRBD1. Trimming at V came to 1 base and at J to 7 bases, leaving 4 bases not matched to a gene. In germline, CDR1 is KGHSH, CDR2 LQKENI. This CDR3 has 15 amino acids. CDR3 sequence (DNA): TGTGCCAGCTCACCACAGGGACAGGGGGCCATTGAAGCTTTCTTT. This encodes CASSPQGQGAIEAFF. Full variable domain (rest looked up from reference TRBV18 and TRBJ1-1): NAGVMQNPRHLVRRRGQEARLRCSPMKGHSHVYWYRQLPEEGLKFMVYLQKENIIDESGMPKERFSAEFPKEGPSILRIQQVVRGDSAAYFCASSPQGQGAIEAFFGQGTRLTVV.

This chain uses TRBV7-8 with TRBJ1-4, with D hard to call. The V end was cut by 5 bases, the J end by 5 bases, with 9 bases between. Germline V gene data show CDR1 as SGHVS and CDR2 as FQNEAQ. CDR3 length: 13 residues. CDR3 amino acids: CASSPTRNEKLFF. The CDR3 nucleotides read TGTGCCAGCAGCCCGACACGAAATGAAAAACTGTTTTTT.

This chain uses TRBV28 with TRBJ2-2; 9 bases fit TRBD1. Germline lookup yields CDR1 MDHEN and CDR2 SYDVKM. Germline trimming cut 10 bases from V and 5 bases from J; bases unmatched to any gene: 8. This CDR3 has 14 residues. The CDR3 DNA reads as TGTGCCACTTATCGGGACAGGGAGACCGGGGAGCTGTTTTTT. Amino acids: CATYRDRETGELFF.

This chain joins TRBV7-9 and TRBJ1-1; TRBD1 agrees at 7 bases. The germline V gene encodes CDR1 SEHNR and CDR2 FQNEAQ (reference sequence). This CDR3 region has 12 residues. The trim removed 4 bases at V and 6 bases at J, leaving 2 bases unmatched. DNA of the CDR3: TGTGCCAGCAGCTGGACAGGCCCTGAAGCTTTCTTT. Translated, it gives CASSWTGPEAFF.

This sequence joins TRBV6-5 and TRBJ2-4; TRBD1 agrees at 7 bases. The CDR3 length is 15 residues. Germline V gene lookup returns CDR1 MNHEY and CDR2 SVGAGI. The junction had 2 bases not matched to a gene; V was cut back by 0 bases and J by 3 bases. The CDR3 here is CASSYSPGGKNIQYF. The CDR3 coding sequence is TGTGCCAGCAGTTACTCCCCAGGGGGCAAAAACATTCAGTACTTC.

The V gene is TRBV19, the J gene TRBJ1-5; D unresolved. The CDR3 is made up of 13 amino acids. The germline V and J ends were trimmed by 4 bases and 4 bases, with 8 bases remaining between them. In germline, CDR1 is LNHDA, CDR2 SQIVND (reference sequence). The DNA for the CDR3 is TGTGCCAGTAGTAGGTCGGGAAATCAGCCCCAGCATTTT. It yields the protein CASSRSGNQPQHF.

The CDR3 protein is CASRLGTLSETQYF. CDR3 in DNA: TGTGCCAGTCGACTTGGGACACTAAGTGAGACCCAGTACTTC. The rearrangement links TRBV28 to TRBJ2-5; a possible D gene is TRBD1 (6 bases). Trimming cost V 9 bases and J 5 bases, with 19 bases left between them. The CDR3 spans 14 residues. Germline V gene data show CDR1 as MDHEN and CDR2 as SYDVKM.